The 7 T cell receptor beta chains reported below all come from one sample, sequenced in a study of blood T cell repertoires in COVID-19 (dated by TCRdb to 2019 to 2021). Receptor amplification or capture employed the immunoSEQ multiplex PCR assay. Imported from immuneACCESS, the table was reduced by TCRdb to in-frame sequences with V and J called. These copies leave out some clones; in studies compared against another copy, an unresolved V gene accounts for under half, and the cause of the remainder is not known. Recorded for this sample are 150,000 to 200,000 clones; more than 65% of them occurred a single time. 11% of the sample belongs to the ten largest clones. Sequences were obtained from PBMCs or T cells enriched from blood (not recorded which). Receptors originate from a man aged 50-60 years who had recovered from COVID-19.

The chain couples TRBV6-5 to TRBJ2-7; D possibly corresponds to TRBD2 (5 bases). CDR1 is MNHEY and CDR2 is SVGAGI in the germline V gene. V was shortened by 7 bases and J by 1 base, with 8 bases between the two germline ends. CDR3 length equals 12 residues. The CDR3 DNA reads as TGTGCCAGCACTTCGGGGTCCTACGAGCAGTACTTC. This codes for CASTSGSYEQYF.

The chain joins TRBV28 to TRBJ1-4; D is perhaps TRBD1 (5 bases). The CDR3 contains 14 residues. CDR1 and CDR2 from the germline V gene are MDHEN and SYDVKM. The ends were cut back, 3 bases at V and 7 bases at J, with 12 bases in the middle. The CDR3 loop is CASSFLGVGEKLFF. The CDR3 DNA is TGTGCCAGCAGTTTCTTAGGGGTGGGTGAAAAACTGTTTTTT.

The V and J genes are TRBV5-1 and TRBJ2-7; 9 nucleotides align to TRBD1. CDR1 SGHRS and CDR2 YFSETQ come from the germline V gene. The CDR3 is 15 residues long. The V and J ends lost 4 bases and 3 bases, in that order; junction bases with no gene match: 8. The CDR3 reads CASSLQGATYYEQYF. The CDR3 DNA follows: TGCGCCAGCAGCCTACAGGGGGCCACTTACTACGAGCAGTACTTC.

CDR3 coding DNA: TGTGCCAGTAGTATGGCGACAGGGATTGGAGAAAAACTGTTTTTT. Encoded protein: CASSMATGIGEKLFF. The rearrangement joins TRBV19 to TRBJ1-4; 7 bases align to TRBD1. Germline loops: CDR1 LNHDA, CDR2 SQIVND (reference sequence). The CDR3 runs 15 residues. The V gene end was trimmed by 3 bases and the J gene end by 8 bases; junction bases not matched to a gene: 9. Variable domain in full (rest from reference TRBV19 and TRBJ1-4): DGGITQSPKYLFRKEGQNVTLSCEQNLNHDAMYWYRQDPGQGLRLIYYSQIVNDFQKGDIAEGYSVSREKKESFPLTVTSAQKNPTAFYLCASSMATGIGEKLFFGSGTQLSVL.

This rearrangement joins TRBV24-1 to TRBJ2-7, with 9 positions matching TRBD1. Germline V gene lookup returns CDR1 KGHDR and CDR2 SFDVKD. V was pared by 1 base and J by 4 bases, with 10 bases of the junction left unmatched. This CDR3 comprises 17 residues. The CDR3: CATSDFKPGQGLYEQYF. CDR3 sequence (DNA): TGTGCCACCAGTGATTTCAAACCGGGACAGGGCCTGTACGAGCAGTACTTC.

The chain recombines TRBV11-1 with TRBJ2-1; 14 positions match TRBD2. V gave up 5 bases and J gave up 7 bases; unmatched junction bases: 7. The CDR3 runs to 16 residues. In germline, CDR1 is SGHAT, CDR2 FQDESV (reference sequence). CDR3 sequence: CASSTGTSGSYNEQFF. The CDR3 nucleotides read TGTGCCAGCAGCACCGGGACTAGCGGGAGTTATAATGAGCAGTTCTTC. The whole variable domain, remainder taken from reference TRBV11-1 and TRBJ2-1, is EAEVAQSPRYKITEKSQAVAFWCDPISGHATLYWYRQILGQGPELLVQFQDESVVDDSQLPKDRFSAERLKGVDSTLKIQPAELGDSAMYLCASSTGTSGSYNEQFFGPGTRLTVL.

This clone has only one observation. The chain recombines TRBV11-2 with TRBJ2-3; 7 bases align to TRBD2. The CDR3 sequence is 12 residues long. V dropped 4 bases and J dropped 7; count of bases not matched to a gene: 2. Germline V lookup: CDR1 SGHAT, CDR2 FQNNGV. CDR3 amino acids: CASSSGGNTQYF. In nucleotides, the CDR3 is TGTGCCAGCAGCTCGGGAGGAAATACGCAGTATTTT.